The 31 T cell receptor beta chains listed next were all sequenced from one sample in a study of identical twins. TCRdb passed the 5' RACE reads through MiXCR, listing each CDR3 protein once. Of 1.5 million or so distinct CDR3 sequences in the sample, more than 30% were seen once. Sequencing was done on a sample of cord blood. These receptors were taken from a newborn girl in good health.

The rearrangement uses TRBV2 and TRBJ2-1, with a weak D call TRBD1 (6 bases). The tail of the sequence fits TRBJ2-7 better, so the J call may be wrong. This CDR3 has 14 amino acids. Germline CDR1 SNHLY, CDR2 FYNNEI. CDR3 region: CASSWTANYNEQYF. In DNA form, the CDR3 reads TGTGCCAGCAGTTGGACAGCAAATTACAATGAGCAGTACTTC.

The chain employs TRBV6-1 and TRBJ1-3; 7 positions agree with TRBD1. Germline CDR1 MNHNS, CDR2 SASEGT. There are 17 residues in the CDR3. With V trimmed by 5 bases and J by 0 bases, 10 bases remained unmatched. The CDR3, as DNA: TGTGCCAGCAGTCGCCCCCGACAGGGCATCTCTGGAAACACCATATATTTT. It specifies CASSRPRQGISGNTIYF.

J is TRBJ2-5 and V is TRBV18; D unresolved. The V end lost 3 bases, the J end lost 5 bases, and 10 bases lay between the germline ends. CDR1 and CDR2 from the germline V gene are KGHSH and LQKENI. The CDR3 is 13 amino acids. CDR3 region: CASSPLGRETQYF. The CDR3 DNA sequence: TGTGCCAGCTCACCGTTAGGAAGGGAGACCCAGTACTTC.

This clonotype showed up just once. The chain recombines TRBV27 with TRBJ1-1; the D is unclear. Looked up from germline, CDR1 is MNHEY and CDR2 is SMNVEV (reference sequence). V was pared by 6 bases and J by 1 base, with 12 bases between. The CDR3 loop spans 14 amino acids. The CDR3 nucleotides are TGTGCCAGCAGATCACCGGTGAGGAACACTGAAGCTTTCTTT. Amino acids: CASRSPVRNTEAFF.

In its sample, this clonotype was seen a few times. The chain is built from TRBV5-1 and TRBJ1-2, with D maybe TRBD1 (5 bases). The CDR3 contains 15 residues. With 2 bases removed from V and 0 bases from J, the gap between germline ends came to 11 bases. Germline V lookup: CDR1 SGHRS, CDR2 YFSETQ. The CDR3 sequence is CASSFGGSANYGYTF. CDR3 coding DNA: TGCGCCAGCAGCTTCGGGGGGTCCGCTAACTATGGCTACACCTTC. The full variable domain, with the rest looked up from reference TRBV5-1 and TRBJ1-2, is KAGVTQTPRYLIKTRGQQVTLSCSPISGHRSVSWYQQTPGQGLQFLFEYFSETQRNKGNFPGRFSGRQFSNSRSEMNVSTLELGDSALYLCASSFGGSANYGYTFGSGTRLTVV.

This chain connects TRBV7-9 to TRBJ2-6; D unclear. CDR1 and CDR2 (germline): SEHNR, FQNEAQ (reference sequence). V lost 6 bases and J 0 bases, leaving 9 bases between the germline ends. The CDR3 totals 15 residues. CDR3 region: CASRPRNSGANVLTF. DNA of the CDR3: TGTGCCAGCAGGCCTCGTAACTCTGGGGCCAACGTCCTGACTTTC.

This clonotype was counted a few times. This chain connects TRBV14 to TRBJ1-4, with D possibly matching TRBD1 (5 bases). CDR1 is SGHDN, CDR2 FVKESK, per germline. Trimming cost V 7 bases and J 8 bases, with 14 bases left between them. This CDR3 comprises 13 residues. The CDR3 is CASTRAFGEKLFF. DNA of the CDR3: TGTGCCAGCACCAGGGCTTTTGGGGAAAAACTGTTTTTT. The whole variable domain, remainder taken from reference TRBV14 and TRBJ1-4, is EAGVTQFPSHSVIEKGQTVTLRCDPISGHDNLYWYRRVMGKEIKFLLHFVKESKQDESGMPNNRFLAERTGGTYSTLKVQPAELEDSGVYFCASTRAFGEKLFFGSGTQLSVL.

This clonotype appeared a few times. This chain connects TRBV12-3 or TRBV12-4 to TRBJ2-7; D may be TRBD2 (6 bases). CDR3 size: 13 residues. Trimming stripped 8 bases from V and 1 base from J, with 12 bases between. CDR3 sequence reads: CASGWGVSYEQYF. The CDR3 coding sequence is TGTGCCAGCGGCTGGGGGGTATCCTACGAGCAGTACTTC.

The chain recombines TRBV20-1 with TRBJ2-3; TRBD2 matches at 10 bases. This CDR3 has 14 residues. With V trimmed by 6 bases and J by 2 bases, 5 bases remained unmatched. Germline CDR1 and CDR2: DFQATT and SNEGSKA (reference sequence). CDR3 DNA sequence: TGCAGTGCCCACCTAGCGGGGGCCACAGATACGCAGTATTTT. This codes for CSAHLAGATDTQYF.

This chain uses TRBV20-1 with TRBJ2-5; 9 bases align to TRBD2. CDR3 size: 17 residues. The V segment lost 3 bases and the J segment 1 base; nucleotides outside the gene matches: 12. Germline V gives CDR1 DFQATT, CDR2 SNEGSKA (reference sequence). Written as DNA, the CDR3 is TGCAGTGCTAGTCATTCCCGTACTAGCGGGTTCCAAGAGACCCAGTACTTC. Its protein product is CSASHSRTSGFQETQYF.

The sample holds a few counts of this clonotype. The V gene is TRBV5-1, the J gene TRBJ2-3; 8 nucleotides align to TRBD1. From germline, CDR1 is SGHRS and CDR2 YFSETQ. V shed 3 bases, J shed 11 bases, and the junction held 2 bases outside the gene matches. The CDR3 covers 11 residues. The CDR3: CASSSGGWQYF. CDR3 nucleotides: TGCGCCAGCAGCTCAGGGGGCTGGCAGTATTTT. Full variable domain (rest looked up from reference TRBV5-1 and TRBJ2-3): KAGVTQTPRYLIKTRGQQVTLSCSPISGHRSVSWYQQTPGQGLQFLFEYFSETQRNKGNFPGRFSGRQFSNSRSEMNVSTLELGDSALYLCASSSGGWQYFGPGTRLTVL.

This clonotype was observed a few times. V usage is TRBV5-5 and J usage is TRBJ2-5; 7 nucleotides agree with TRBD2. CDR1 SGHKS and CDR2 YYEKEE come from the germline V gene (reference sequence). V was pared by 1 base and J by 3 bases, with 9 bases of the junction left unmatched. The CDR3 covers 16 residues. This CDR3 is CASSLTPQRGEETQYF. As DNA, the CDR3 is TGTGCCAGCAGCTTGACTCCCCAGCGGGGTGAAGAGACCCAGTACTTC.

The chain combines TRBV7-2 with TRBJ2-5; a weak D match, TRBD2 (5 bases). CDR1 SGHTA and CDR2 FQGNSA come from the germline V gene. Trimming removed 5 bases at V and 0 bases at J, with 13 bases between. This CDR3 contains 15 residues. CDR3 amino acids: CASSRMGSHQETQYF. The CDR3 nucleotides are TGTGCCAGCAGCCGTATGGGGAGCCACCAAGAGACCCAGTACTTC.

V gene TRBV12-3 or TRBV12-4 combines with J gene TRBJ2-7, with unresolved D. CDR3 length: 12 residues. Trimming shortened V by 6 bases and J by 3 bases, and 9 bases separated the two germline ends. CDR3 DNA sequence: TGTGCCAGCAGACCCGACGGCTACGAGCAGTACTTC. Translation gives CASRPDGYEQYF.

This clonotype occurred a few times. This chain links TRBV7-8 with TRBJ2-1; D uncertain. CDR3 length: 14 amino acids. Trimming pared 5 bases from V and 8 bases from J, leaving 16 bases between. CDR1 is SGHVS and CDR2 is FQNEAQ in the germline V gene. For the CDR3, the DNA is TGTGCCAGCAGCCCCCAAGCGTTTGGCGATGAGCAGTTCTTC. As protein: CASSPQAFGDEQFF.

The chain combines TRBV5-1 with TRBJ2-1; D is unresolved. The ends were cut back, 0 bases at V and 0 bases at J, with 13 bases in the middle. CDR1 SGHRS and CDR2 YFSETQ come from the germline V gene. CDR3 length equals 17 residues. The CDR3 here is CASSLAGLFSSYNEQFF. CDR3 coding DNA: TGCGCCAGCAGCTTGGCGGGCCTCTTCAGCTCCTACAATGAGCAGTTCTTC.

The rearrangement uses TRBV18 and TRBJ1-5; D possibly corresponds to TRBD1 (5 bases). There are 14 residues in the CDR3. Trimming shortened V by 6 bases and J by 2 bases, and 11 bases separated the two germline ends. From germline, CDR1 is KGHSH and CDR2 LQKENI. CDR3 sequence (DNA): TGTGCCAGCTCGACGACAGTCCGCAATCAGCCCCAGCATTTT. Translation: CASSTTVRNQPQHF.

This clonotype was detected only a few times. This sequence joins TRBV6-5 and TRBJ2-7, with 7 bases fitting TRBD1. The CDR3 has 12 amino acids. Losses at the gene ends were 6 bases for V and 3 bases for J; bases not matched to a gene: 2. The germline V gene encodes CDR1 MNHEY and CDR2 SVGAGI. The CDR3 loop is CASRQGDYEQYF. As DNA, the CDR3 is TGTGCCAGCAGGCAGGGGGACTACGAGCAGTACTTC.

This sequence joins TRBV11-2 and TRBJ2-3; tentatively, D is TRBD2 (5 bases). V was clipped by 5 bases and J by 8 bases, with 20 bases between them. The germline CDR1 and CDR2 sequences are SGHAT and FQNNGV. The CDR3 extends over 15 amino acids. The CDR3, as DNA: TGTGCCAGCAGCGCCCCGCGCTCTGCCGCGGGTACGCAGTATTTT. Protein sequence: CASSAPRSAAGTQYF.

This clonotype has more than one count but fewer than ten. The CDR3 is CASSVGTSGPTGELFF. The CDR3 DNA sequence: TGCGCCAGCAGCGTCGGGACTAGCGGACCGACCGGGGAGCTGTTTTTT. The rearrangement joins TRBV5-1 to TRBJ2-2, with TRBD2 matching over 11 bases. CDR3 length equals 16 residues. Germline V gives CDR1 SGHRS, CDR2 YFSETQ. The V segment lost 4 bases and the J segment 5 bases; nucleotides outside the gene matches: 7. Together with reference TRBV5-1 and TRBJ2-2, the CDR3 gives the full variable domain: KAGVTQTPRYLIKTRGQQVTLSCSPISGHRSVSWYQQTPGQGLQFLFEYFSETQRNKGNFPGRFSGRQFSNSRSEMNVSTLELGDSALYLCASSVGTSGPTGELFFGEGSRLTVL.

V and J are TRBV18 and TRBJ1-1; D perhaps matches TRBD1 (5 bases). V was pared by 4 bases and J by 1 base, with 22 bases between. This CDR3 contains 18 residues. The V gene's germline CDR1 is KGHSH and CDR2 LQKENI. The DNA for the CDR3 is TGTGCCAGCTCACGACCACTACGGGGGAAGGGGACGAACACTGAAGCTTTCTTT. This gives the protein CASSRPLRGKGTNTEAFF.

This clonotype has only a few counts. The V gene is TRBV7-8, the J gene TRBJ2-6, with 8 positions matching TRBD2. Unmatched junction bases numbered 9, after V lost 2 bases and J lost 0 bases. This CDR3 region has 19 residues. Germline lookup yields CDR1 SGHVS and CDR2 FQNEAQ. The CDR3 DNA follows: TGTGCCAGCAGCTTATCAAGACTAGCGCTACTCTCTGGGGCCAACGTCCTGACTTTC. It translates to CASSLSRLALLSGANVLTF.

This clonotype was detected a few times. The gene calls are TRBV20-1 and TRBJ2-3; D is possibly TRBD2 (5 bases). The V gene lost 3 bases and the J gene lost 1 base, with 11 bases spanning the gap. This CDR3 has 14 amino acids. The germline gives CDR1 DFQATT, CDR2 SNEGSKA (reference sequence). CDR3: CSARLRARTDTQYF. CDR3 DNA: TGCAGTGCTAGGTTGCGGGCCCGCACAGATACGCAGTATTTT.

The chain couples TRBV24-1 to TRBJ2-3, with unresolved D. CDR1 and CDR2 from the germline V gene are KGHDR and SFDVKD. Trimming removed 5 bases from V and 0 bases from J, with 11 bases in between. This CDR3 has 15 amino acids. CDR3 region: CATSASATSTDTQYF. For the CDR3, the DNA is TGTGCCACCAGTGCCTCTGCCACTAGCACAGATACGCAGTATTTT.

The chain combines TRBV12-3 or TRBV12-4 with TRBJ1-4, with 7 bases matching TRBD1. V was pared by 6 bases and J by 6 bases, with 10 bases of the junction left unmatched. The CDR3 covers 15 residues. The CDR3 nucleotides are TGTGCCAGCAGGGGTGACAGGGTATCGGATGAAAAACTGTTTTTT. Protein product: CASRGDRVSDEKLFF.

The J gene is TRBJ2-6, the V gene TRBV6-5, with D uncertain. The CDR3 length is 14 residues. Per the germline V gene, CDR1 is MNHEY and CDR2 is SVGAGI. The germline V and J ends were trimmed by 1 base and 3 bases, with 4 bases remaining between them. CDR3 sequence reads: CASSYYIGANVLTF. In DNA form, the CDR3 reads TGTGCCAGCAGTTACTACATTGGGGCCAACGTCCTGACTTTC.

This clonotype was counted a few times. The chain employs TRBV28 and TRBJ2-4; TRBD2 matches at 13 bases. The closer fit of TRBJ2-7 to the DNA end suggests the J call may be wrong. The CDR3 covers 16 residues. Germline V lookup: CDR1 MDHEN, CDR2 SYDVKM. In nucleotides, the CDR3 is TGTGCCAGCAGTTTAGGGACTAGCGGGACCCACTACGAGCAGTACTTC. It yields the protein CASSLGTSGTHYEQYF.

At least ten counts were recorded for this clonotype. This chain connects TRBV28 to TRBJ2-6; no reliable D call. V gave up 5 bases and J gave up 2 bases, with 7 bases separating them. This CDR3 contains 14 residues. Germline CDR1 and CDR2: MDHEN and SYDVKM. CDR3 nucleotide sequence: TGTGCCAGCAGTAGAGAGGCTGGGGCCAACGTCCTGACTTTC. Protein: CASSREAGANVLTF.

This rearrangement joins TRBV27 to TRBJ2-3; D gene ambiguous. V lost 4 bases to trimming and J lost 1 base, with 15 bases between them. CDR3 length: 16 residues. From germline, CDR1 is MNHEY and CDR2 SMNVEV (reference sequence). The CDR3 nucleotides read TGTGCCAGCAGTTCCCAAACTTCCCTACGCACAGATACGCAGTATTTT. Translating it yields CASSSQTSLRTDTQYF.

This clonotype has more than one count but fewer than ten. The chain combines TRBV7-9 with TRBJ1-2; a weak D match, TRBD1 (5 bases). This CDR3 is built from 18 residues. V shed 3 bases and J shed 0 bases, with 20 bases lying between them. CDR1 is SEHNR, CDR2 FQNEAQ, per germline (reference sequence). CDR3 amino acids: CASSLFRDSGFTNYGYTF. The CDR3 region has the DNA TGTGCCAGCAGCTTGTTCCGGGACTCGGGGTTTACTAACTATGGCTACACCTTC.

The V call is TRBV29-1, the J call TRBJ2-5; 7 nucleotides line up with TRBD1. J lost 4 bases, V lost 7 bases, and 9 bases had no gene match. Germline CDR1 SQVTM, CDR2 ANQGSEA. CDR3 size: 13 residues. The CDR3 DNA reads TGCAGCGCCTACAGGGGCCACGGAGAGACCCAGTACTTC. Its translation is CSAYRGHGETQYF.